This T cell receptor (beta chain) was observed in a study of cytomegalovirus exposure and HLA in healthy donors. Study outcomes and limitations: Reports indicated that the classifier achieved high specificity and sensitivity in diagnosing cytomegalovirus status. It emerged from a later analysis that several of the most significant clusters appeared to be linked to common viral pathogens.

Points on this clone: Antigen specificity is unknown.

PCR involved 60 Vbeta and 13 Jbeta primers. Assay: immunoSEQ multiplex PCR; the TCRdb copy retains only in-frame clones and omits some. The sample carries about 130,000 clones, about 80% recorded once. The CDR3 loop spans 14 amino acids. V lost 9 bases to trimming and J lost 2 bases, with 13 bases between them. Looked up from germline, CDR1 is LNHDA and CDR2 is SQIVND (reference sequence). The sequenced sample was PBMCs. The clonotype was recovered from a woman between 50 and 59 years old in good health and CMV-seronegative. The chain recombines TRBV19 with TRBJ2-2; the D gene is possibly TRBD1 (5 bases). CDR3 in amino acids: CASARGLNTGELFF. CDR3 DNA sequence: TGTGCCAGCGCTAGGGGCTTAAACACCGGGGAGCTGTTTTTT.